These T cell receptor beta chains were read from a single sample in a study of blood T cells in healthy people across ages. TCRdb reprocessed the 5' RACE reads with MiXCR, giving one entry per CDR3 protein. This table holds 890,000 or so distinct CDR3 sequences, under 80% found once. Sequencing was carried out using blood. These TCRs come from a man younger than 40 in good health. Each CDR3 is given with its conserved first and last residue. D genes are given only for firm matches. Size values are once, few and many counts, or a class for expanded clones, and some rows have none.

j_call d_call v_call clone_size cdr3_aa cdr3_nt
TRBJ2-1 . TRBV29-1 few CSVEVFESSYNEQFF TGCAGCGTTGAAGTTTTCGAGAGCTCCTACAATGAGCAGTTCTTC
TRBJ2-1 . TRBV28 . CASSDQGNEQFF TGTGCCAGCAGTGACCAGGGCAATGAGCAGTTCTTC
TRBJ2-7 . TRBV12-3/TRBV12-4 . CASSQSPQGYEQYF TGTGCCAGCAGCCAAAGCCCACAGGGCTACGAGCAGTACTTC
TRBJ2-3 . TRBV12-3/TRBV12-4 few CASRGQVPRGDTQYF TGTGCCAGCAGGGGACAAGTTCCTCGCGGGGATACGCAGTATTTT
TRBJ2-7 TRBD1 TRBV6-2/TRBV6-3 . CASSYIGTGIEQYF TGTGCCAGCAGTTACATAGGGACAGGCATCGAGCAGTACTTC
TRBJ2-3 . TRBV12-3/TRBV12-4 . CASSLRQTDTQYF TGTGCCAGCAGTTTACGCCAGACAGATACGCAGTATTTT
TRBJ2-3 . TRBV7-2 . CASSSPGSDTQYF TGTGCCAGCAGCTCACCAGGGTCAGACACGCAGTATTTT
TRBJ2-7 TRBD1 TRBV9 . CASSDARDRGSYEQYF TGTGCCAGCAGCGATGCCCGGGACAGGGGTTCTTACGAGCAGTACTTC
TRBJ2-7 TRBD2 TRBV20-1 . CSAREASSGRPYEQYF TGCAGTGCTAGAGAGGCAAGTAGCGGGCGCCCCTACGAGCAGTACTTC
TRBJ2-1 TRBD2 TRBV28 . CVHSGGDSNEQFF TGTGTCCATAGCGGGGGAGATAGCAATGAGCAGTTCTTC
TRBJ2-6 . TRBV20-1 . CSASPSAFSGANVLTF TGCAGTGCTAGCCCCTCGGCCTTCTCTGGGGCCAACGTCCTGACTTTC
TRBJ2-7 . TRBV18 few CASSPREVLGNEQYF TGTGCCAGCTCACCACGGGAAGTTTTGGGCAACGAGCAGTACTTC
TRBJ1-2 TRBD1 TRBV29-1 . CSVVRYGQGMIVYTF TGCAGCGTTGTGAGATATGGACAGGGGATGATAGTCTACACCTTC
TRBJ2-1 . TRBV4-3 few CASSPPGGPGLWNEQFF TGCGCCAGCAGCCCCCCTGGCGGGCCTGGGCTTTGGAATGAGCAGTTCTTC
TRBJ2-3 . TRBV9 few CASSARDTQYF TGTGCCAGCAGCGCGCGAGATACGCAGTATTTT